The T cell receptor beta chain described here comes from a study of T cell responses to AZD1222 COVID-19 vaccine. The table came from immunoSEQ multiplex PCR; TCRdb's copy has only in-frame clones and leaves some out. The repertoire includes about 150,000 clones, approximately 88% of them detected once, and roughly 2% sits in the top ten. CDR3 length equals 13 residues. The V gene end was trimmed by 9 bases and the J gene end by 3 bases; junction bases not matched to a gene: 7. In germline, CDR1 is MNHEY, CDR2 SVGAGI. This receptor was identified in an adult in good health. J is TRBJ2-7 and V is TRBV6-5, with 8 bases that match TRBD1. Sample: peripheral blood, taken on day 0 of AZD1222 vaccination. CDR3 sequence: CASGPGTGYEQYF. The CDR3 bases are TGTGCCAGTGGACCAGGGACAGGCTACGAGCAGTACTTC.